This T cell receptor (beta chain) was identified during a study of blood T cells in healthy people across ages. Whole-study findings and limits: As age increased, TCR beta diversity per million T cells fell in a roughly linear fashion.

The ends were cut back, 3 bases at V and 2 bases at J, with 18 bases in the middle. From germline, CDR1 is MGHDK and CDR2 SYGVNS. The CDR3 consists of 17 residues. A second roughly 7 to 12 cycle PCR used barcoded and J-beta primers. TCRdb independently ran MiXCR on the 5' RACE reads; one entry per CDR3 protein. The table has about 640,000 distinct CDR3 sequences, 45% to 65% seen once. In regard to this clonotype: What it binds is unknown.

The sequenced sample consisted of blood. The sequence was collected from a man between 60 and 70 years old in good health. This chain uses TRBV25-1 with TRBJ2-3, with D possibly TRBD2 on 6 matching bases. The CDR3 reads CASSERQWGGNTDTQYF. CDR3 nucleotides: TGTGCCAGCAGTGAGAGACAGTGGGGAGGAAACACAGATACGCAGTATTTT.